A single sample gave rise to the 23 T cell receptor beta chains below, sequenced in a study of shared clonotypes between healthy human individuals (dated by TCRdb to between 2020 and 2021). The receptor library was made with the immunoSEQ multiplex PCR assay. Here the immuneACCESS table is served through TCRdb, limited to in-frame sequences with V and J called. Missing clones are a known gap in these copies; in checked studies unresolved V genes cover under half, and the rest lacks a known reason. The sample profile shows 2 million to 3 million clones; 90% to 95% of them were found once. The ten largest make up over 0.12% of the sample. The specimen was naive CD4+ T cells sorted from blood. Interpreted using the paper, the cell subset or site label stands for: CD45RA+ positively selected. These TCRs come from a man aged 18 to 29 in good health.

This chain connects TRBV2 to TRBJ1-2, with 8 bases that match TRBD1. V dropped 5 bases and J dropped 6; count of bases not matched to a gene: 2. CDR1 SNHLY and CDR2 FYNNEI come from the germline V gene. CDR3 length: 12 residues. CDR3 protein: CASSSDRDGYTF. CDR3 nucleotide sequence: TGTGCCAGCAGTTCGGACAGGGATGGCTACACCTTC.

This sequence joins TRBV30 and TRBJ1-1, with no clear D. Between the trimmed V and J ends, which lost 1 base and 0 bases, there was a span of 6 bases. Germline CDR1 reads GTSNPN; CDR2 reads SVGIG (reference sequence). The length of the CDR3 is 13 residues. Here the CDR3 DNA reads TGTGCCTGGAGTGGACGGATGAACACTGAAGCTTTCTTT. Translating gives CAWSGRMNTEAFF.

The chain has TRBV19 and TRBJ1-6, with D perhaps TRBD1 (5 bases). Per germline, CDR1 LNHDA and CDR2 SQIVND (reference sequence). CDR3 length: 16 amino acids. V lost 6 bases to trimming and J lost 2 bases, with 14 bases between them. The CDR3 region is CASRDRGAAYNSPLHF. For the CDR3, the DNA is TGTGCCAGTAGAGACCGAGGGGCCGCCTATAATTCACCCCTCCACTTT.

The rearrangement links TRBV7-6 to TRBJ2-1; D unclear. Germline CDR1 is SGHVS and CDR2 is FNYEAQ. V lost 3 bases to trimming and J lost 10 bases, with 16 bases between them. The CDR3 covers 14 residues. In DNA, the CDR3 is TGTGCCAGCAGCTTTCGGCGGACGCTAGGGGAGCAGTTCTTC. Translation: CASSFRRTLGEQFF.

This clone has only a few counts. The chain employs TRBV28 and TRBJ2-6; the D is unclear. V gave up 6 bases and J gave up 0 bases, with 3 bases separating them. The CDR3 runs to 13 residues. Germline CDR1 and CDR2: MDHEN and SYDVKM. The CDR3 sequence: CASRDSGANVLTF. For the CDR3, the DNA is TGTGCCAGCAGGGACTCTGGGGCCAACGTCCTGACTTTC.

This chain connects TRBV2 to TRBJ1-1, with TRBD1 matching over 8 bases. With 3 bases clipped from V and 5 bases from J, the junction kept 2 bases outside the gene matches. This CDR3 contains 13 residues. Germline V gene sequence: CDR1 SNHLY, CDR2 FYNNEI. The CDR3 sequence is CASSDQGATEAFF. The CDR3 DNA reads TGTGCCAGCAGTGATCAGGGGGCGACTGAAGCTTTCTTT.

The V and J genes are TRBV4-1 and TRBJ2-7; D might be TRBD1 (6 bases). Trimming removed 4 bases from V and 3 bases from J, with 13 bases in between. From germline, CDR1 is MGHRA and CDR2 YSYEKL. The CDR3 totals 14 residues. The CDR3 DNA is TGCGCCAGCAGCCGAGACAGGTTTATCTACGAGCAGTACTTC. It codes for CASSRDRFIYEQYF.

The rearrangement joins TRBV5-1 to TRBJ1-1; D possibly corresponds to TRBD1 (6 bases). CDR1 and CDR2 (germline): SGHRS, YFSETQ. The CDR3 loop spans 15 amino acids. V was shortened by 1 base and J by 7 bases, with 17 bases between the two germline ends. The CDR3 DNA reads as TGCGCCAGCAGCTTGACAGGGCGGTGGGCCTTTGAAGCTTTCTTT. It codes for CASSLTGRWAFEAFF.

CDR3 residues: CATSRWDRDSDGYTF. The CDR3 coding sequence is TGTGCCACCAGCAGGTGGGACAGGGATAGTGATGGCTACACCTTC. This chain links TRBV15 with TRBJ1-2, with 9 nucleotides matching TRBD1. This CDR3 spans 15 amino acids. Trimming removed 3 bases from V and 6 bases from J; junction bases left unmatched: 8. Germline V gene sequence: CDR1 LNHNV, CDR2 YYDKDF (reference sequence).

The chain couples TRBV2 to TRBJ2-1; no clear D. This CDR3 is 13 amino acids long. CDR1 is SNHLY and CDR2 is FYNNEI in the germline V gene. The V gene lost 2 bases and the J gene lost 2 bases, with 4 bases spanning the gap. The CDR3 DNA reads as TGTGCCAGCAGTGAACTAACCTACAATGAGCAGTTCTTC. It yields the protein CASSELTYNEQFF. Drawing the rest from reference TRBV2 and TRBJ2-1, the complete variable domain is EPEVTQTPSHQVTQMGQEVILRCVPISNHLYFYWYRQILGQKVEFLVSFYNNEISEKSEIFDDQFSVERPDGSNFTLKIRSTKLEDSAMYFCASSELTYNEQFFGPGTRLTVL.

This rearrangement joins TRBV5-1 to TRBJ2-7, with D possibly matching TRBD2 (6 bases). Trimming shortened V by 0 bases and J by 5 bases, and 15 bases separated the two germline ends. CDR3 size: 15 residues. Germline CDR1 is SGHRS and CDR2 is YFSETQ. The DNA for the CDR3 is TGCGCCAGCAGCTTGGGAAAAGGAGGGAGCGACGAGCAGTACTTC. Encoded protein: CASSLGKGGSDEQYF. Looking up the rest from reference TRBV5-1 and TRBJ2-7 gives the full variable domain: KAGVTQTPRYLIKTRGQQVTLSCSPISGHRSVSWYQQTPGQGLQFLFEYFSETQRNKGNFPGRFSGRQFSNSRSEMNVSTLELGDSALYLCASSLGKGGSDEQYFGPGTRLTVT.

Written as DNA, the CDR3 is TGTGCCAGCAGCTTTTACGGGGAAAGGTGGGGCACTGAAGCTTTCTTT. Protein product: CASSFYGERWGTEAFF. The chain recombines TRBV11-2 with TRBJ1-1; no definite D call. There are 16 residues in the CDR3. V was clipped by 3 bases and J by 4 bases, with 18 bases between them. Germline V CDR1 and CDR2: SGHAT, FQNNGV.

The rearrangement uses TRBV7-6 and TRBJ2-2; 10 bases align to TRBD2. Trimming removed 1 base from V and 4 bases from J; junction bases left unmatched: 3. The germline CDR1 and CDR2 sequences are SGHVS and FNYEAQ. This CDR3 region has 16 residues. The CDR3 DNA reads TGTGCCAGCAGCTTAGGAGCGGGGGGGCCCACCGGGGAGCTGTTTTTT. Its protein is CASSLGAGGPTGELFF.

Here the CDR3 DNA reads TGCGCCAGCAGCCGAGAGGACAGATCTAATCAGCCCCAGCATTTT. It is translated as CASSREDRSNQPQHF. V usage is TRBV4-1 and J usage is TRBJ1-5; D is possibly TRBD1 (6 bases). V lost 4 bases, J lost 4 bases, and 14 bases lay in between. The length of the CDR3 is 15 residues. The germline V gene encodes CDR1 MGHRA and CDR2 YSYEKL.

The rearrangement links TRBV5-1 to TRBJ1-2; 9 bases are shared with TRBD1. V trimming: 4 bases; J trimming: 4 bases; junction bases outside the gene matches: 8. The CDR3 loop spans 15 amino acids. The germline V gene encodes CDR1 SGHRS and CDR2 YFSETQ. CDR3 in amino acids: CASSLRTGDAYGYTF. As DNA, the CDR3 is TGCGCCAGCAGCCTCCGGACAGGGGACGCCTATGGCTACACCTTC.

The CDR3 loop reads CASSRGPTLYEQYF. The CDR3 DNA sequence: TGTGCCAGCAGCCGTGGACCGACACTTTACGAGCAGTACTTC. The chain employs TRBV7-2 and TRBJ2-7; D not resolved. V lost 5 bases to trimming and J lost 4 bases, with 15 bases between them. The CDR3 length is 14 residues. Germline CDR1 and CDR2: SGHTA and FQGNSA.

The chain carries TRBV30 and TRBJ2-7; D not certain. CDR3 size: 13 residues. V was shortened by 1 base and J by 0 bases, with 7 bases between the two germline ends. The germline CDR1 and CDR2 sequences are GTSNPN and SVGIG (reference sequence). This CDR3 is CAWSGPGSYEQYF. Here the CDR3 DNA reads TGTGCCTGGAGTGGCCCCGGCTCCTACGAGCAGTACTTC.

Comment on this clone: The sample carries other DNA sequences with the same CDR3. The CDR3 bases are TGCGCCAGCAGCTCAGACAGGGCGAATGAGCAGTTCTTC. Protein product: CASSSDRANEQFF. The chain recombines TRBV5-1 with TRBJ2-1; TRBD1 matches 7 bases. V dropped 3 bases and J dropped 7; count of bases not matched to a gene: 4. The CDR3 is 13 amino acids. Germline CDR1 SGHRS, CDR2 YFSETQ.

V and J are TRBV6-1 and TRBJ2-7; D gene ambiguous. The V gene's germline CDR1 is MNHNS and CDR2 SASEGT. Trimming shortened V by 1 base and J by 0 bases, and 13 bases separated the two germline ends. CDR3 size: 16 residues. The CDR3 region is CASSEGYSANSYEQYF. The DNA of the CDR3 is TGTGCCAGCAGTGAAGGGTACAGCGCGAACTCCTACGAGCAGTACTTC.

About this clone: Within the sample, other DNA sequences also encode this same CDR3. The chain uses TRBV27 and TRBJ1-1; 8 positions match TRBD1. J lost 2 bases, V lost 6 bases, and 2 bases had no gene match. Germline assignment: CDR1 MNHEY and CDR2 SMNVEV (reference sequence). CDR3 length: 13 amino acids. As DNA, the CDR3 is TGTGCCAGCAGCGGACAGGGCAACACTGAAGCTTTCTTT. As protein: CASSGQGNTEAFF.

The chain is built from TRBV7-2 and TRBJ2-3, with D perhaps TRBD1 or TRBD2 (5 bases each). Germline CDR1 reads SGHTA; CDR2 reads FQGNSA. The V and J ends lost 5 bases and 2 bases respectively, with 11 bases between them. The CDR3 consists of 14 residues. The CDR3 bases are TGTGCCAGCAGCCTGGGACGGGACACAGATACGCAGTATTTT. Protein sequence: CASSLGRDTDTQYF.

The CDR3 protein is CAWSVGASASYNEQFF. Here the CDR3 DNA reads TGTGCCTGGAGTGTAGGGGCTAGCGCCTCCTACAATGAGCAGTTCTTC. The chain uses TRBV30 and TRBJ2-1; TRBD2 might be the D (6 bases). V dropped 0 bases and J dropped 0 bases, with 12 bases sitting between them. The CDR3 consists of 16 residues. CDR1 and CDR2 from the germline V gene are GTSNPN and SVGIG (reference sequence).

The V call is TRBV2, the J call TRBJ2-1; 9 bases are a match to TRBD1. CDR3 length equals 15 residues. V lost 6 bases, J lost 4 bases, and 7 bases stayed unmatched. Germline CDR1 and CDR2: SNHLY and FYNNEI. CDR3: CASRTQGAIYNEQFF. The CDR3, as DNA: TGTGCCAGCAGGACACAGGGGGCTATTTACAATGAGCAGTTCTTC.